This T cell receptor beta chain was found in a study of identical twins. A universal primer site arose from template switching, and cDNA bore unique molecular identifiers. TCRdb passed the 5' RACE reads through MiXCR, listing each CDR3 protein once. The sample records a few hundred thousand distinct CDR3 sequences, roughly an eighth being singletons. Turning to this clonotype: Its cognate antigen is unknown.

The V gene's germline CDR1 is MNHNS and CDR2 SASEGT. V gave up 0 bases and J gave up 11 bases, with 14 bases separating them. CDR3 length: 15 amino acids. Overall study results and limits: Model-predicted out-of-frame TCR alpha sharing fell below observed values in monozygotic twins. Zero-insertion analyses could be partly confounded by invariant MAIT and iNKT cells. Within cord blood, abundant beta clonotypes carried fewer insertions, but memory repertoires showed no such trend.

Separately, the same data were catalogued under a study of yellow fever vaccine responses in identical twins.

The sequenced sample was memory (CD45RO+) T cells sorted from blood. This chain joins TRBV6-1 and TRBJ1-6; TRBD1 might be the D (5 bases). The receptor was derived from a woman between 18 and 29 years old in good health. CDR3 sequence: CASSEAAGSKTPLHF. Here the CDR3 DNA reads TGTGCCAGCAGTGAAGCGGCAGGGTCTAAGACACCCCTCCACTTT.